This TCR beta chain was observed in a study of post-analysis software for immune sequencing data. Study information: Some patients lacked subtype; others had relapsing-remitting, secondary progressive or progressive-relapsing disease. Notes on the study in general: A handful of TRBV segments were significantly more frequent in patients than in controls. TRBV5-6, TRBV5-1 and TRBV20-1 were among these segments. Multiple sclerosis patients showed significantly lower normalized Chao1 diversity than controls did. Under the F measure, samples that were prepared in one batch clustered strongly together.

V lost 7 bases and J 5 bases, leaving 23 bases between the germline ends. Looked up from germline, CDR1 is SQVTM and CDR2 is ANQGSEA. The length of the CDR3 is 15 residues. This clonotype was counted between two and nine times. Antigen unknown. Unique molecular identifiers were carried by the TCR beta cDNA libraries. Each CDR3 protein is one row after TCRdb ran MiXCR on the PCR reads. The data contain 650,000 to 900,000 distinct CDR3 sequences, about 45% of them seen just once; the ten biggest clones take up just under 5%. The rearrangement uses TRBV29-1 and TRBJ2-5, with D perhaps matching TRBD1 or TRBD2 (5 bases each). The material sequenced was blood. The sequence was collected from a girl under 18 with multiple sclerosis. The CDR3: CSGLKTGTSGETQYF. CDR3 nucleotide sequence: TGCAGCGGACTGAAGACCGGGACCTCCGGGGAGACCCAGTACTTC.